This T cell receptor beta chain was identified during a study of cytomegalovirus exposure and HLA in healthy donors. Study context: An earlier analysis identified approximately 120 million unique TCR beta sequences in approximately 190 million T cells.

The study's findings and limits: DRB1 had the most TCR associations and HLA-C the fewest, a later analysis found, with rates varying by HLA locus. V- and J-gene trimming in TCR beta was tied to a missense DCLRE1C variant by an analysis performed later. CMV serostatus alone was available as immune exposure information.

In the case of this clone: As yet, its antigen is unknown.

PCR amplification relied on 60 Vbeta primers (plus 13 Jbeta primers). Data came from immunoSEQ multiplex PCR; TCRdb stores just in-frame clones and leaves some out. This table holds some 99,000 clones, approximately 76% found once. Trimming took 4 bases from V and 2 from J, leaving 15 bases between them. From germline, CDR1 is SGHDT and CDR2 YYEEEE. The CDR3 contains 15 residues. The genes are TRBV5-6 and TRBJ1-2; D is perhaps TRBD1 (5 bases). This receptor was identified in a middle-aged man in good health and CMV-seronegative. Sequencing was carried out using PBMCs. The CDR3 DNA sequence: TGTGCCAGCAGCGCGGGCGGGAGGACAAACTATGGCTACACCTTC. Protein sequence: CASSAGGRTNYGYTF.